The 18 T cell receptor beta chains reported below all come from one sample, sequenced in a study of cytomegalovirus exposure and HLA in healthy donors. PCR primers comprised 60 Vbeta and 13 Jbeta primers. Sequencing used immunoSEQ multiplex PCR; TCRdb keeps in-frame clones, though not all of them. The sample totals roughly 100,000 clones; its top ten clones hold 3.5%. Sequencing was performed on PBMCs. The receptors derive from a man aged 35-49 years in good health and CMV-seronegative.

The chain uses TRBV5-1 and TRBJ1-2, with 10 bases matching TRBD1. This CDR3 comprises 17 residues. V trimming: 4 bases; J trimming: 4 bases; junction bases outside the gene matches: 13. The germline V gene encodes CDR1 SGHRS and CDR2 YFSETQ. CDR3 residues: CASSLGRQGAVIYGYTF. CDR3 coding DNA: TGCGCCAGCAGCCTTGGTCGACAGGGGGCTGTTATCTATGGCTACACCTTC. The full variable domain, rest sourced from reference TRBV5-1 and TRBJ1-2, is KAGVTQTPRYLIKTRGQQVTLSCSPISGHRSVSWYQQTPGQGLQFLFEYFSETQRNKGNFPGRFSGRQFSNSRSEMNVSTLELGDSALYLCASSLGRQGAVIYGYTFGSGTRLTVV.

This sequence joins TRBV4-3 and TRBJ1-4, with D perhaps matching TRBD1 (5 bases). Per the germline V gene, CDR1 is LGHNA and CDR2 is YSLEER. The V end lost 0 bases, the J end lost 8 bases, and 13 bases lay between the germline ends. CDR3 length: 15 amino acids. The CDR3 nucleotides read TGCGCCAGCAGCCAAGATGCAGGGTTAGACGAAAAACTGTTTTTT. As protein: CASSQDAGLDEKLFF.

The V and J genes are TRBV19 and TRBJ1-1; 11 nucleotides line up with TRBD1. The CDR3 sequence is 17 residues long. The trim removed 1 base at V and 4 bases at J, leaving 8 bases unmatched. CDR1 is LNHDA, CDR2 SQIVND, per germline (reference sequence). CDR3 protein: CASSIVRTGGFGTEAFF. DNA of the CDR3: TGTGCCAGTAGTATAGTAAGGACAGGGGGCTTCGGCACTGAAGCTTTCTTT.

This chain's CDR3 is CASSPSATGLGSPLHF. The CDR3 DNA sequence: TGTGCCAGCAGCCCGTCCGCGACAGGGTTAGGATCACCCCTCCACTTT. The gene calls are TRBV7-6 and TRBJ1-6, with 7 bases that match TRBD1. There are 16 residues in the CDR3. V lost 5 bases, J lost 10 bases, and 14 bases stayed unmatched. Germline-derived CDR1 and CDR2 are SGHVS and FNYEAQ.

DNA for the CDR3: TGTGCCAGCAGTGAATTGGCAGCGCGCGGGCAGTACTTC. Translating it yields CASSELAARGQYF. The gene calls are TRBV6-1 and TRBJ2-7, with unresolved D. The CDR3 spans 13 residues. The V end was cut by 2 bases, the J end by 9 bases, with 14 bases between. Germline V CDR1 and CDR2: MNHNS, SASEGT.

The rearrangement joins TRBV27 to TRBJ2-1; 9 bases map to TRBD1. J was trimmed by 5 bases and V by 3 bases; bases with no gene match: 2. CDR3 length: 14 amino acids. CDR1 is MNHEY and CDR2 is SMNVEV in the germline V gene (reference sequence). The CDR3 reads CASSFWTGDNEQFF. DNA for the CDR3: TGTGCCAGCAGTTTTTGGACAGGGGACAATGAGCAGTTCTTC.

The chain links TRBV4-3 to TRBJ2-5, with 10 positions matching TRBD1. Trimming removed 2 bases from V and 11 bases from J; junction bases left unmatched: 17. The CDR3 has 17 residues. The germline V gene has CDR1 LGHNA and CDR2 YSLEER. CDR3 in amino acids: CASSQFLTGTGALEQYF. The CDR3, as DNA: TGCGCCAGCAGCCAATTCCTTACCGGGACAGGGGCTCTTGAGCAGTACTTC.

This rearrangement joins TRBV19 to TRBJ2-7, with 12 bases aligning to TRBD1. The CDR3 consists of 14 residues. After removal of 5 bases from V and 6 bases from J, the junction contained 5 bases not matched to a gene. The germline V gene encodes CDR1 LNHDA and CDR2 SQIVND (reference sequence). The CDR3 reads CASSVGQGAVEQYF. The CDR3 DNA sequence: TGTGCCAGTAGTGTGGGACAGGGGGCCGTCGAGCAGTACTTC.

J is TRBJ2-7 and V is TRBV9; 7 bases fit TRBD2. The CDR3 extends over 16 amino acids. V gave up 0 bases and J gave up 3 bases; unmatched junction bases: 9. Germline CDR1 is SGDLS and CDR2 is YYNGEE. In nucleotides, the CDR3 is TGTGCCAGCAGCGTAGTGGGAGGGCGCGGGATCTACGAGCAGTACTTC. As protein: CASSVVGGRGIYEQYF.

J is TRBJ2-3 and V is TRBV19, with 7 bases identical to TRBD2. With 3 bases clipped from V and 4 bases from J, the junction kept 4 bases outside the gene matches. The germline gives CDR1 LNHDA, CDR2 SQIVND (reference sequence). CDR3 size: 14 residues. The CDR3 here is CASSMAGAADTQYF. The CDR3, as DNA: TGTGCCAGTAGTATGGCGGGAGCAGCAGATACGCAGTATTTT.

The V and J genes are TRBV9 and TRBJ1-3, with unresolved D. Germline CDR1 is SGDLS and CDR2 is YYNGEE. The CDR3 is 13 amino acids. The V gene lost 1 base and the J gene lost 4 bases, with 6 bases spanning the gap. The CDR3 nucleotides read TGTGCCAGCAGCGTAAACCAGGGAAACACCATATATTTT. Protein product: CASSVNQGNTIYF.

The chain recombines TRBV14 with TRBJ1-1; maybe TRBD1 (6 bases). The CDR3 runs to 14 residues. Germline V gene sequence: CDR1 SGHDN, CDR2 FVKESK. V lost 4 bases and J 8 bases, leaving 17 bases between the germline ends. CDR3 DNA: TGTGCCAGCAGCCCTCCGATTCTGGGACAAGAAGCTTTCTTT. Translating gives CASSPPILGQEAFF. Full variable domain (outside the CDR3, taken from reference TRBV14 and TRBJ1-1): EAGVTQFPSHSVIEKGQTVTLRCDPISGHDNLYWYRRVMGKEIKFLLHFVKESKQDESGMPNNRFLAERTGGTYSTLKVQPAELEDSGVYFCASSPPILGQEAFFGQGTRLTVV.

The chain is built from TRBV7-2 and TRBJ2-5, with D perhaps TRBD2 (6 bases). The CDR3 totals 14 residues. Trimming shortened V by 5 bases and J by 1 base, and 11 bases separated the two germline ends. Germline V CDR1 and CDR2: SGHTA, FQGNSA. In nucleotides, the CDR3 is TGTGCCAGCAGCCCCCGACTAGTCCAAGAGACCCAGTACTTC. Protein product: CASSPRLVQETQYF.

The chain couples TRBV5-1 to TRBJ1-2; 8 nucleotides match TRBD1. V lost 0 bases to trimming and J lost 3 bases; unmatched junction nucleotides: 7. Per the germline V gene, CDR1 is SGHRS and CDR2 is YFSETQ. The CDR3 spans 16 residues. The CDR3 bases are TGCGCCAGCAGCTTGGGGACAGGGAAGAGGGACTATGGCTACACCTTC. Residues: CASSLGTGKRDYGYTF.

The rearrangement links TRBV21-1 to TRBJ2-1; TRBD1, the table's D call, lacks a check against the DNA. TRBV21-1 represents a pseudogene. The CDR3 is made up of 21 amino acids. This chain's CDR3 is CASSKVTDPRRTDSAYNEQFF. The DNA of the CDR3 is TGTGCCAGCAGCAAAGTAACTGACCCCAGGAGGACAGACTCAGCCTACAATGAGCAGTTCTTC.

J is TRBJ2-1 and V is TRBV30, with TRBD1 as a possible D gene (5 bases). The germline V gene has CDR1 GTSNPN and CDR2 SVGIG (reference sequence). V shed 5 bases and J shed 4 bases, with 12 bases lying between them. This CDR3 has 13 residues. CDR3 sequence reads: CAWAATVYNEQFF. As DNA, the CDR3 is TGTGCCTGGGCCGCGACAGTGTACAATGAGCAGTTCTTC.

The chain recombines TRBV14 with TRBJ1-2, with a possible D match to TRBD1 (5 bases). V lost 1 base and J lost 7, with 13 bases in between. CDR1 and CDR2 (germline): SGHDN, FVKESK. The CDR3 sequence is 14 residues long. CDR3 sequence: CASSQGTGGSGYTF. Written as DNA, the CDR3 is TGTGCCAGCAGCCAAGGGACGGGGGGAAGTGGCTACACCTTC.

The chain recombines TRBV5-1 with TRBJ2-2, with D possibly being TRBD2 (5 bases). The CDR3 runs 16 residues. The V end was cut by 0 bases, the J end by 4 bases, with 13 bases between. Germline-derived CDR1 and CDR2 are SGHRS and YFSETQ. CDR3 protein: CASSLASLGGTGELFF. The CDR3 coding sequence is TGCGCCAGCAGCTTGGCTAGCTTAGGAGGCACCGGGGAGCTGTTTTTT.